This TCR beta chain originates from a study of blood T cell repertoires in COVID-19. Study-level information: Samples of COVID-19 (acute and convalescent) were obtained from the United States, Italy and Spain. PBMCs, B-cell-depleted T cells, or T cells were the source of the cDNA or gDNA that made up the material.

J was trimmed by 5 bases and V by 7 bases; bases with no gene match: 5. The germline V gene has CDR1 MNHNY and CDR2 SVGAGI (reference sequence). CDR3 size: 13 residues. Some clones are missing from TCRdb's copy, which holds only in-frame ones; the method was immunoSEQ multiplex PCR. This table has roughly 16,000 clones, roughly 89% appearing once. Sequenced material: peripheral blood. The TCR was taken from a human donor in a cohort sampled during active COVID-19. The J gene is TRBJ2-5, the V gene TRBV6-6; 9 nucleotides line up with TRBD1. For the CDR3, the DNA is TGTGCCAGCACCTTCACAGGGGGCGAGACCCAGTACTTC. Protein sequence: CASTFTGGETQYF.